This T cell receptor beta chain was found in a study of blood T cell repertoires in COVID-19. For the study at large: Spain, Italy and the United States supplied samples that represented acute and convalescent COVID-19.

Germline CDR1 and CDR2: SGDLS and YYNGEE. J was trimmed by 6 bases and V by 0 bases; bases with no gene match: 12. The CDR3 covers 18 residues. This table comes from immunoSEQ multiplex PCR, and its TCRdb copy is limited to in-frame clones, with some not included. The sample has 100,000 to 150,000 clones, about 86% seen once. Adults between about 18 and 89 years of age took part from under 25 US areas. Allocation to cohorts depended on clinical history reported by the participants. Sequenced material: PBMCs or T cells enriched from blood (not recorded which). The receptor comes from a woman aged 50 to 60 who had recovered from COVID-19. The chain has TRBV9 and TRBJ2-1, with 10 nucleotides matching TRBD2. The DNA of the CDR3 is TGTGCCAGCAGCGTAGCTCCCCTAAGCGGGGGGGAATTCAATGAGCAGTTCTTC. This encodes CASSVAPLSGGEFNEQFF.